Listed below are T cell receptor beta chains from one sample, sequenced in a study of vaccination effects on CD4 cells after COVID-19. Their cognate antigens are unknown. Produced via immunoSEQ multiplex PCR; TCRdb's table is partial and in-frame only. There are fewer than 75,000 clones in the sample; just under 80% occur only once, and about 4.4% lies in the top ten. This sample comprised CD4+ T cells from PBMCs cultured without peptide, obtained after COVID-19 vaccination. The receptor set was obtained from a human donor who received a COVID-19 vaccine. Each CDR3 is given with its conserved first and last residue. Fields, in order: CDR3 DNA, CDR3 protein, V gene, D gene, J gene, clone size. A D gene is named only where the DNA matches it firmly. For some rows the clone size is stated as once, few or many, or as a class when expanded; others skip it.

TGTGCCAGAAGGGACGAAACTGACAGACTAGCCAAAAACATTCAGTACTTC,CARRDETDRLAKNIQYF,TRBV5-3,-,TRBJ2-4,-
TGCGCCAGCAGGGCGAACACTGAAGCTTTCTTT,CASRANTEAFF,TRBV10-2,-,TRBJ1-1,-
TGTGCCAGCAGCTCCCGTTTAGCCAAAAACATTCAGTACTTC,CASSSRLAKNIQYF,TRBV11-2,-,TRBJ2-4,-
TGTGCCAGCAGTGAGGACACTAATCAGCCCCAGCATTTT,CASSEDTNQPQHF,TRBV12-3/TRBV12-4,-,TRBJ1-5,-
TGTGCCAGCAGCCCCGGCGGGAACTCCTACGAGCAGTACTTC,CASSPGGNSYEQYF,TRBV7-2,-,TRBJ2-7,-
TGTGCCAGCAGTGATATAGTCCTGGCGGGACAGGGGGCCCACGAGCAGTACTTC,CASSDIVLAGQGAHEQYF,TRBV2,TRBD1,TRBJ2-7,once
TGTGCCAGCAGCCGACTAGCGGAGCCAGATACGCAGTATTTT,CASSRLAEPDTQYF,TRBV14,TRBD2,TRBJ2-3,-
TGTGCCAGCTCACCTGGGCCCTCGAGCTCTGGAAACACCATATATTTT,CASSPGPSSSGNTIYF,TRBV18,-,TRBJ1-3,-
TGTGCCAGCAGTGACAGGCGGACTGGAAACACCATATATTTT,CASSDRRTGNTIYF,TRBV2,-,TRBJ1-3,-
TGTGCCAGCAGTTTAGCAGGGGACCAGCCCCAGCATTTT,CASSLAGDQPQHF,TRBV12-3/TRBV12-4,-,TRBJ1-5,-
TGTGCCAGCAGCAAAGTATCGGGGGCCTGGACAGTGCCCGAGAACGAGCAGTACTTC,CASSKVSGAWTVPENEQYF,TRBV21-1,-,TRBJ2-7,-
TGTGCCATCAGTCTCTCGCCGGATCAAAACATTCAGTACTTC,CAISLSPDQNIQYF,TRBV10-3,-,TRBJ2-4,-
TGTGCCAGCAGCTTAACTCGGAGTGAGCAGTTCTTC,CASSLTRSEQFF,TRBV5-4,-,TRBJ2-1,few
TGTGCTAGCAGCAGACTAGCGGGAGGGCAAGAGACCCAGTACTTC,CASSRLAGGQETQYF,TRBV7-7,TRBD2,TRBJ2-5,-
TGTGCCAGCAGCCAAGATCGGGCAGGGGGGACCTACGAGCAGTACTTC,CASSQDRAGGTYEQYF,TRBV4-2,-,TRBJ2-7,-
TGCGCCAGCAGCCTAAGGACAGAACCGAACACTGAAGCTTTCTTT,CASSLRTEPNTEAFF,TRBV5-1,-,TRBJ1-1,-
TGTGCCAGCAGCTCCCTTGCTAGCGGGGGGGCCACAGATACGCAGTATTTT,CASSSLASGGATDTQYF,TRBV5-6,TRBD2,TRBJ2-3,-
TGTGCCAGCAGTGACACTAGCACAGATACGCAGTATTTT,CASSDTSTDTQYF,TRBV6-4,-,TRBJ2-3,-
TGTGCCAGTAGGGGGACAGGGGTTCAGCCCCAGCATTTT,CASRGTGVQPQHF,TRBV19,TRBD1,TRBJ1-5,few
TGCGCCAGCAGCCCGGGACTAGCGGGAGCGGGGGATACGCAGTATTTT,CASSPGLAGAGDTQYF,TRBV5-1,TRBD2,TRBJ2-3,-
TGTGCCAGCATCCTCGGTACTGAAGCTTTCTTT,CASILGTEAFF,TRBV6-5,-,TRBJ1-1,once
TGTGCCACCAGTGATGGGGGTATCAATCAGCCCCAGCATTTT,CATSDGGINQPQHF,TRBV24-1,-,TRBJ1-5,-
TGCGCCAGCAGCTTGAATTCAGGGAGGGACACTGAAGCTTTCTTT,CASSLNSGRDTEAFF,TRBV5-1,-,TRBJ1-1,-
TGTGCCAGCAGATTACGTGGAGGGGGGTTGAAAGAGACCCAGTACTTC,CASRLRGGGLKETQYF,TRBV28,-,TRBJ2-5,-
TGTGCCAGCAGTTCATTCGGGGGGGACACTGAAGCTTTCTTT,CASSSFGGDTEAFF,TRBV6-6,-,TRBJ1-1,-
TGTGCCTGGTCCCACCTGGGGGGAACTGAAGCTTTCTTT,CAWSHLGGTEAFF,TRBV30,-,TRBJ1-1,-
TGTGCCTGGAGTACAGACAGGGGAATATCTTCACCCCTCCACTTT,CAWSTDRGISSPLHF,TRBV30,TRBD1,TRBJ1-6,-
TGTGCCAGCAGGGAGAGGGGACAGGTAGCAGATACGCAGTATTTT,CASRERGQVADTQYF,TRBV6-6,TRBD1,TRBJ2-3,-
TGTGCCAGCACCCCGGTGGGTGGGGGGGGGAACACTGAAGCTTTCTTT,CASTPVGGGGNTEAFF,TRBV5-6,-,TRBJ1-1,-
TGTGCCAGCAGCTTGGACAGGGGATACACTGAAGCTTTCTTT,CASSLDRGYTEAFF,TRBV5-8,TRBD1,TRBJ1-1,-
TGTGCCAGGACAGGAGAAAGCTCCTACAATGAGCAGTTCTTC,CARTGESSYNEQFF,TRBV30,TRBD1,TRBJ2-1,-
TGCGCCAGCAGCTTAGGACAGGTTCGAGCTAACTATGGCTACACCTTC,CASSLGQVRANYGYTF,TRBV5-1,TRBD1,TRBJ1-2,-
TGTGCCAGCAGTTTTGCCTCTGGTGGGGTCTACGAGCAGTACTTC,CASSFASGGVYEQYF,TRBV28,-,TRBJ2-7,-
TGCAGCGTTGAAGAGGGGTATCAGACCCAGTACTTC,CSVEEGYQTQYF,TRBV29-1,-,TRBJ2-5,-
TGTGCCAGCAGCCTGGGAGCCACTGAAGCTTTCTTT,CASSLGATEAFF,TRBV7-8,-,TRBJ1-1,-
TGTGCCAGCAGTTACTCTTTCAGGGGCAATCAGCCCCAGCATTTT,CASSYSFRGNQPQHF,TRBV6-2/TRBV6-3,-,TRBJ1-5,-
TGTGCCAGCAGCTTAGACAGGGGAGCTGAAGCTTTCTTT,CASSLDRGAEAFF,TRBV7-8,TRBD1,TRBJ1-1,-
TGTGCCAGCAACCCGACAGGGGGAGGGGCTGGGATGAACACTGAAGCTTTCTTT,CASNPTGGGAGMNTEAFF,TRBV6-4,TRBD1,TRBJ1-1,-
TGCAGCCCCTGGGACAGTCCTATAGCCAAAAACATTCAGTACTTC,CSPWDSPIAKNIQYF,TRBV29-1,TRBD1,TRBJ2-4,-
TGTGCCATCAGTGAGCCGAGGGGCGCAGTAACGGATGAGCAGTTCTTC,CAISEPRGAVTDEQFF,TRBV10-3,-,TRBJ2-1,few
TGTGCCAGCAGTTTGAGGGGATATGGCTACACCTTC,CASSLRGYGYTF,TRBV12-3/TRBV12-4,-,TRBJ1-2,few
TGTGCCAGTAGTATCCCAGGGATCTATGGCTACACCTTC,CASSIPGIYGYTF,TRBV19,-,TRBJ1-2,-
TGTGCCAGCAGCTCCGGGACTAGCGGGATTCCCACAGATACGCAGTATTTT,CASSSGTSGIPTDTQYF,TRBV5-4,TRBD2,TRBJ2-3,-
TGCGCCAGCAGTGAACAGGGAGACTATGGCTACACCTTC,CASSEQGDYGYTF,TRBV10-2,-,TRBJ1-2,-
TGTGCCAGTAGTCCTCAAAGGGGGGATCTGTTTTTT,CASSPQRGDLFF,TRBV19,-,TRBJ1-4,once
TGTGCCAGCAGCTCCTTTTCGACTAGCGGAGCCTACGAGCAGTACTTC,CASSSFSTSGAYEQYF,TRBV7-9,TRBD2,TRBJ2-7,-
TGTGCCAGCAGCGTAGTTGACGGGGCGCGAGGCTACACCTTC,CASSVVDGARGYTF,TRBV9,-,TRBJ1-2,few
TGTGCCAGTAGTATCGCCCGGGGACCACCTTCCTTC,CASSIARGPPSF,TRBV19,-,TRBJ2-4,-
TGTGCCAGCAGCTTAGAGGGCGGGGGATACAATGAGCAGTTCTTC,CASSLEGGGYNEQFF,TRBV11-2,TRBD2,TRBJ2-1,few
TGTGCCAGCAGCCTAGAGACAGCCAACACTGAAGCTTTCTTT,CASSLETANTEAFF,TRBV4-2,-,TRBJ1-1,-
TGTGCCAGCTCACCGGAGAGCGACCTGGGGAAGTACTTC,CASSPESDLGKYF,TRBV18,-,TRBJ2-7,-
TGTGCCAGCAGCTTAGGACCGGGACCGCTTAAAGAGACCCAGTACTTC,CASSLGPGPLKETQYF,TRBV7-9,-,TRBJ2-5,few
TGCAGTGCGGGGACTACTACTCAGCAGTTCTTC,CSAGTTTQQFF,TRBV20-1,TRBD2,TRBJ2-1,-
TGTGCCAGCAGTGAATTGGCTAGCGGGACAGATACGCAGTATTTT,CASSELASGTDTQYF,TRBV2,TRBD2,TRBJ2-3,-
TGTGCCAGCAGCCAGGGTCACACCGGGGAGCTGTTTTTT,CASSQGHTGELFF,TRBV6-6,-,TRBJ2-2,-
TGCGCCAGCAGCCCCCTAAGAGGGGAGCTGTTTTTT,CASSPLRGELFF,TRBV4-3,-,TRBJ2-2,-
TGTGCCAGCAGTGCCATCCCCACTCAGCCCCAGCATTTT,CASSAIPTQPQHF,TRBV12-3/TRBV12-4,-,TRBJ1-5,once
TGCGCCAGCAGCTTGGGGGGCAGGGTCGACACTGAAGCTTTCTTT,CASSLGGRVDTEAFF,TRBV5-1,-,TRBJ1-1,few
TGTGCCAGTAGTGACGGGGGGATGAACACTGAAGCTTTCTTT,CASSDGGMNTEAFF,TRBV19,-,TRBJ1-1,-
TGTGCCACCAGCAGAGGACTCAGGGTTGGATTGTACACTGAAGCTTTCTTT,CATSRGLRVGLYTEAFF,TRBV15,-,TRBJ1-1,-